Described below is a single T cell receptor (beta chain) sequence and its context. Its target is unknown. This sample is part of a study of cytomegalovirus exposure and HLA in healthy donors. Study at large: The study placed approximately 80% of its 350 to 400 genotyped donors in the Caucasian-associated ancestry cluster. Points from the study as a whole: Several of the most significant clusters appeared, in a later analysis, to be linked to common viral pathogens.

It was with 60 Vbeta and 13 Jbeta primers that the PCR ran. Libraries were prepared by immunoSEQ multiplex PCR; TCRdb keeps only in-frame clonotypes and omits some of them. The data show approximately 160,000 clones, with roughly 76% seen just once and 1.9% held by the top ten. The TCR was taken from a human donor in good health. Specimen: PBMCs.

DNA of the CDR3: TGCGCCAGCAGACATGGACAGTCAACTAATGAAAAACTGTTTTTT. This sequence encodes CASRHGQSTNEKLFF. This chain uses TRBV4-1 with TRBJ1-4, with D possibly matching TRBD1 (6 bases). Germline-derived CDR1 and CDR2 are MGHRA and YSYEKL. V dropped 6 bases and J dropped 0 bases, with 11 bases sitting between them. CDR3 size: 15 residues.